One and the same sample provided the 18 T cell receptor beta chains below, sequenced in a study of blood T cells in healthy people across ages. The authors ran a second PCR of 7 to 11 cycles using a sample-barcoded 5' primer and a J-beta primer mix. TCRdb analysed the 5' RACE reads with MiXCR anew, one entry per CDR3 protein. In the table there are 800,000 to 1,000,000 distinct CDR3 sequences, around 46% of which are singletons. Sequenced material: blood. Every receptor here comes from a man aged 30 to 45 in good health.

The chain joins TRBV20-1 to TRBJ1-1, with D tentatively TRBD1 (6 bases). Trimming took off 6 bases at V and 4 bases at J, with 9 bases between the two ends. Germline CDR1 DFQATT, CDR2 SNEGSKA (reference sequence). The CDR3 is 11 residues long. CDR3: CSANRATEAFF. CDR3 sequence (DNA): TGCAGTGCAAACAGGGCCACTGAAGCTTTCTTT.

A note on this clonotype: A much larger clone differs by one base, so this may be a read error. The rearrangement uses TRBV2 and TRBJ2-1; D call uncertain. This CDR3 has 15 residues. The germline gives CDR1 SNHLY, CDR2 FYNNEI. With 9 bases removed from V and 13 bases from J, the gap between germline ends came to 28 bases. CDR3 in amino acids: CASTLRQRVQETQFF. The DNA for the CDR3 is TGTGCCAGTACCCTGCGGCAGAGAGTCCAAGAGACCCAGTTCTTC.

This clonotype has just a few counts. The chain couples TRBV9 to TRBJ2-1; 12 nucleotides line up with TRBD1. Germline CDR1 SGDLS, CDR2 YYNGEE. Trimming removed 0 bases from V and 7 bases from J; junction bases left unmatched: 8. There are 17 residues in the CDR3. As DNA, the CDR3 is TGTGCCAGCAGCGTAGGGCCGGGGGGACAGGGGGCGAATGAGCAGTTCTTC. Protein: CASSVGPGGQGANEQFF.

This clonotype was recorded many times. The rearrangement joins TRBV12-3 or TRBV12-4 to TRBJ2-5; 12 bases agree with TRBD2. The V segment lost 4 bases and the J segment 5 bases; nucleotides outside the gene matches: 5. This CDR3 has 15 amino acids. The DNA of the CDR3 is TGTGCCAGCAGTTGGACTAGCGGGGCTGGGGAGACCCAGTACTTC. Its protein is CASSWTSGAGETQYF.

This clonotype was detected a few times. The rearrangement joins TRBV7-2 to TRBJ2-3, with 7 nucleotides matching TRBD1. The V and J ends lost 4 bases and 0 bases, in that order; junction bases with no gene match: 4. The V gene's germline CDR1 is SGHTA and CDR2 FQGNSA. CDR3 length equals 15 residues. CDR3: CASSSPTGSTDTQYF. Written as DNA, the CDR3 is TGTGCCAGCAGCTCCCCGACAGGGAGCACAGATACGCAGTATTTT.

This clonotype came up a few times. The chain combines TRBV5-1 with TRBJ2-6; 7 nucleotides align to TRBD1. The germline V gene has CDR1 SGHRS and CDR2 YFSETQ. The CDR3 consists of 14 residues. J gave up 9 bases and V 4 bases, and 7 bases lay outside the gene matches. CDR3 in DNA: TGCGCCAGCAGCCCGGGACAGACGTTCAACGTCCTGACTTTC. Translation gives CASSPGQTFNVLTF.

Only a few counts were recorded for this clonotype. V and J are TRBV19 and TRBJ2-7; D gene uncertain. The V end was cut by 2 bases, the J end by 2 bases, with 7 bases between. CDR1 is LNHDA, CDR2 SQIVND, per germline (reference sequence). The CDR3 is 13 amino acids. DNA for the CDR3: TGTGCCAGTAGTATAAGCAGTACCTACGAGCAGTACTTC. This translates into CASSISSTYEQYF.

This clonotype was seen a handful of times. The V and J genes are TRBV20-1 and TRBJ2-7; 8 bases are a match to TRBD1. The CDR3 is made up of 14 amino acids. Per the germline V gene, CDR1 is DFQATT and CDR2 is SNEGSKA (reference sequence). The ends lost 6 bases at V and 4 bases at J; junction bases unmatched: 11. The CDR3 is CSAQIDRGTYEQYF. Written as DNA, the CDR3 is TGCAGTGCCCAAATAGACAGGGGAACTTACGAGCAGTACTTC.

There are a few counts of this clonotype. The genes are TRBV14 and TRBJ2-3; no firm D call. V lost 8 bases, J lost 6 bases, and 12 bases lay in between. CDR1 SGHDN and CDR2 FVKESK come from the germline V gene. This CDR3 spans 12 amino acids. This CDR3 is CASGSQADTQYF. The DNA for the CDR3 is TGTGCCAGCGGATCGCAGGCGGATACGCAGTATTTT.

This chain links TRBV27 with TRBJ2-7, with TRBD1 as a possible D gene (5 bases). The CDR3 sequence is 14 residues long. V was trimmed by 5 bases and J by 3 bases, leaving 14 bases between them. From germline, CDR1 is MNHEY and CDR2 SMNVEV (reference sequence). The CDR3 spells CASSREDILYEQYF. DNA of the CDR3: TGTGCCAGCAGTCGAGAGGACATACTCTACGAGCAGTACTTC.

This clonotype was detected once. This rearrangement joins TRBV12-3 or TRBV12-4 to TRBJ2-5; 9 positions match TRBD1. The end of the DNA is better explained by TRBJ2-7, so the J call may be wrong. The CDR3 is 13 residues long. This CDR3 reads CASSRQGGFEQYF. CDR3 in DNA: TGTGCCAGCAGCCGACAGGGGGGATTCGAGCAGTACTTC.

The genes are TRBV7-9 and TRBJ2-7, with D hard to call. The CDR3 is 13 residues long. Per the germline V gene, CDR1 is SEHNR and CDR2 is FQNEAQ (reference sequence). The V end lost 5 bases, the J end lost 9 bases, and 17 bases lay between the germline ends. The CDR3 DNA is TGTGCCAGCAGCACCCAAGGGTGGGGTTCGCAGTACTTC. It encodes CASSTQGWGSQYF.

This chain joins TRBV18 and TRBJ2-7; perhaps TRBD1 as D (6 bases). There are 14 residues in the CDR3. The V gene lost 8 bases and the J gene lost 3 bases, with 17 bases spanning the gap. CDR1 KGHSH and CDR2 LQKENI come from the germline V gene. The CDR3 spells CASLPTGTSYEQYF. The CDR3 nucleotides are TGTGCCAGCCTCCCGACAGGAACTAGCTACGAGCAGTACTTC.

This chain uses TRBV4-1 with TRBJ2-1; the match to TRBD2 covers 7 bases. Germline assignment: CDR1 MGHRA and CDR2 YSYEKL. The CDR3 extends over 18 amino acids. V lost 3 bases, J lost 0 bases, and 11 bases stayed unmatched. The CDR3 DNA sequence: TGCGCCAGCAGCCAGAGGACGGTTGGGGGGGTCTCCTACAATGAGCAGTTCTTC. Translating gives CASSQRTVGGVSYNEQFF.

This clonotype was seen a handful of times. This CDR3 is CATSEDNYGYTF. CDR3 DNA: TGTGCCACCAGCGAGGATAACTATGGCTACACCTTC. This rearrangement joins TRBV15 to TRBJ1-2; D gene unclear. Trimming pared 5 bases from V and 1 base from J, leaving 5 bases between. This CDR3 is 12 amino acids long. Germline loops: CDR1 LNHNV, CDR2 YYDKDF (reference sequence).

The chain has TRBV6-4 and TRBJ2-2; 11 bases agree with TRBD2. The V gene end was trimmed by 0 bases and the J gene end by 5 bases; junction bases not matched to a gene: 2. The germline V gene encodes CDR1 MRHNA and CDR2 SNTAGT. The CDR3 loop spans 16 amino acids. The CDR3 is CASSDSSGGATGELFF. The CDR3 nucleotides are TGTGCCAGCAGTGACTCTAGCGGGGGGGCGACCGGGGAGCTGTTTTTT.

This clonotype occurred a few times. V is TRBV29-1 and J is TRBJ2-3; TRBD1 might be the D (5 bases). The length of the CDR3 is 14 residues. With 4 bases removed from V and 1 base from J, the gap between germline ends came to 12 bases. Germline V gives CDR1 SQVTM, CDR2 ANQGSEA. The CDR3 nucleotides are TGCAGCGTTGGGCGCAAACAGGGCACAGATACGCAGTATTTT. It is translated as CSVGRKQGTDTQYF.

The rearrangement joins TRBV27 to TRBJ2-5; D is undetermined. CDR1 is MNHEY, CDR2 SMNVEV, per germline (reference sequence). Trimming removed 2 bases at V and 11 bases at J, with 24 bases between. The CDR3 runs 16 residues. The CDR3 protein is CASSLAPATKYNEQYF. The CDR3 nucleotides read TGTGCCAGCAGTTTAGCACCGGCGACAAAATACAATGAGCAGTACTTC.